The text below deals with one T cell receptor beta chain. Other DNA sequences of this sample code for an identical CDR3. These data are taken from a study of shared clonotypes between healthy human individuals. The assay was run at deep level. The table came from immunoSEQ multiplex PCR; TCRdb's copy has only in-frame clones and leaves some out. The table has 2 million to 2.5 million clones, approximately 93% seen once. From germline, CDR1 is SGHRS and CDR2 YFSETQ. V gave up 4 bases and J gave up 0 bases, with 8 bases separating them. This CDR3 comprises 14 residues. Donors, healthy HIV-negative adults, lacked recent acute infections or vaccinations.

The V and J genes are TRBV5-1 and TRBJ1-3; D remains unclear. Source material: naive CD4+ T cells from PBMCs. The sample's subset: CD45RA+ positively selected. This clonotype was obtained from a man aged 18 to 30 in good health. Some clones in this sample may be carry-over from other donors' samples. CDR3 sequence (DNA): TGCGCCAGCAGCCCGGAGGGCTCTGGAAACACCATATATTTT. Its protein is CASSPEGSGNTIYF.